Below, 2 T cell receptor beta chains from the same sample are listed, as sequenced in a study of T-cell reconstitution after alpha-beta-depleted transplantation in children. A TCRbeta library incorporating unique molecular identifiers was prepared. One entry per CDR3 protein, called by TCRdb with MiXCR from the PCR reads. The data show 300,000 to 350,000 distinct CDR3 sequences, approximately 20% seen once. Sequences were derived from PBMCs, mostly from graft donor cells, sampled 180 days after TCRalphabeta/CD19-depleted stem cell transplant. All receptors derive from a male patient aged 10-17 years who had a stem cell transplant for acute lymphoblastic leukemia, so the T cells may come from the graft donor.

This clonotype was recorded a few times. This chain joins TRBV7-9 and TRBJ1-2; TRBD1 matches at 9 bases. After removal of 1 base from V and 4 bases from J, the junction contained 4 bases not matched to a gene. Germline V gene sequence: CDR1 SEHNR, CDR2 FQNEAQ (reference sequence). CDR3 length: 15 amino acids. The CDR3 loop is CASSLGGQGGYGYTF. The CDR3 region has the DNA TGTGCCAGCAGCTTAGGGGGACAGGGTGGCTATGGCTACACCTTC.

This clonotype was recorded a few times. The chain combines TRBV7-9 with TRBJ1-2; 7 positions match TRBD1. From germline, CDR1 is SEHNR and CDR2 FQNEAQ (reference sequence). J was trimmed by 3 bases and V by 5 bases; bases with no gene match: 15. The CDR3 covers 17 residues. DNA of the CDR3: TGTGCCAGCAGCCCCTTAAACGACCCGGGACAGTACTATGGCTACACCTTC. It yields the protein CASSPLNDPGQYYGYTF.